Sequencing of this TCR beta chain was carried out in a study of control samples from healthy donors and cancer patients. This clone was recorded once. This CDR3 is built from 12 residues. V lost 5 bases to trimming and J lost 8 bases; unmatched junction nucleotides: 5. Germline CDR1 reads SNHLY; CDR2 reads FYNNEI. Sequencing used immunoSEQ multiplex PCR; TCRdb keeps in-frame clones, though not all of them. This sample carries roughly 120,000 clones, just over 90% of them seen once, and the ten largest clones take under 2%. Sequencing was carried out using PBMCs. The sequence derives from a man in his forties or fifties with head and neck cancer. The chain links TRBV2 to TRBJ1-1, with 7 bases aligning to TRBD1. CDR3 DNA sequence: TGTGCCAGCAGTCTGACAGGGTCGGAAGCTTTCTTT. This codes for CASSLTGSEAFF.